What follows are 14 T cell receptor beta chains derived from one specimen sequenced in a study of graft-versus-host responses after intestinal transplantation listed by TCRdb under 2021. Their target antigens are unknown. The library was obtained by the immunoSEQ multiplex PCR assay. Drawn from immuneACCESS, this table holds only the in-frame rearrangements with V and J called that TCRdb kept. Clones are partly lost; checked studies trace under half to an unresolved V gene and leave the rest unexplained. A total of 80,000 to 95,000 clones appear in this sample, around 90% of them only once. The ten biggest clones cover approximately 6% of the sample. According to the study, the label for this sample's time point signals: cells obtained before transplantation from donor or recipient. The material was unstimulated CD8+ T cells sorted from spleen or lymph node cells, obtained before intestinal transplant. These receptors were obtained from a human donor who received an intestinal transplant.

V and J are TRBV4-1 and TRBJ2-5; TRBD2 aligns across 8 bases. The junction had 6 bases not matched to a gene; V was cut back by 0 bases and J by 6 bases. In germline, CDR1 is MGHRA, CDR2 YSYEKL. The CDR3 has 15 residues. The CDR3 is CASSQDGSGEQTQYF. CDR3 nucleotides: TGCGCCAGCAGCCAAGACGGTAGCGGGGAACAGACCCAGTACTTC.

This sequence joins TRBV9 and TRBJ2-7; no reliable D call. The CDR3 consists of 14 residues. Looked up from germline, CDR1 is SGDLS and CDR2 is YYNGEE. Trimming pared 0 bases from V and 2 bases from J, leaving 9 bases between. The CDR3 loop is CASSVGGITYEQYF. The DNA of the CDR3 is TGTGCCAGCAGCGTAGGGGGTATAACCTACGAGCAGTACTTC. The full variable domain, rest sourced from reference TRBV9 and TRBJ2-7, is DSGVTQTPKHLITATGQRVTLRCSPRSGDLSVYWYQQSLDQGLQFLIQYYNGEERAKGNILERFSAQQFPDLHSELNLSSLELGDSALYFCASSVGGITYEQYFGPGTRLTVT.

This sequence joins TRBV9 and TRBJ2-5; the match to TRBD1 covers 7 bases. Losses at the gene ends were 3 bases for V and 3 bases for J; bases not matched to a gene: 2. Germline CDR1 is SGDLS and CDR2 is YYNGEE. The length of the CDR3 is 13 residues. CDR3 in amino acids: CASSEGTEETQYF. The CDR3 DNA follows: TGTGCCAGCAGCGAGGGGACAGAAGAGACCCAGTACTTC.

This sequence joins TRBV5-8 and TRBJ1-2, with unresolved D. Trimming took off 1 base at V and 6 bases at J, with 16 bases between the two ends. Per germline, CDR1 SGHTS and CDR2 YDEGEE. The CDR3 has 15 residues. In DNA, the CDR3 is TGTGCCAGCAGCTTGTGGGGTCGGGGTGACGATGGCTACACCTTC. It is translated as CASSLWGRGDDGYTF.

The chain recombines TRBV7-7 with TRBJ2-2, with TRBD2 matching 11 bases. CDR1 and CDR2 (germline): SSHAT, FNYEAQ (reference sequence). The CDR3 contains 17 residues. Trimming removed 6 bases from V and 5 bases from J; junction bases left unmatched: 11. In DNA form, the CDR3 reads TGTGCCAGCAGTAAATTACCGGGACTAGCGGCAACCGGGGAGCTGTTTTTT. Amino acid sequence: CASSKLPGLAATGELFF.

The gene calls are TRBV6-4 and TRBJ2-7; D is ambiguous. There are 13 residues in the CDR3. Germline CDR1 and CDR2: MRHNA and SNTAGT. The V and J ends lost 2 bases and 3 bases respectively, with 8 bases between them. The CDR3 reads CASSDIPSYEQYF. Here the CDR3 DNA reads TGTGCCAGCAGTGACATCCCCAGCTACGAGCAGTACTTC.

The CDR3: CASSFDFGTEAFF. The CDR3, as DNA: TGTGCCAGCAGCTTTGATTTTGGGACTGAAGCTTTCTTT. The chain is built from TRBV7-9 and TRBJ1-1, with D unclear. This CDR3 is built from 13 residues. From germline, CDR1 is SEHNR and CDR2 FQNEAQ (reference sequence). V lost 3 bases, J lost 5 bases, and 10 bases lay in between.

This rearrangement joins TRBV19 to TRBJ2-1, with unresolved D. Trimming shortened V by 3 bases and J by 7 bases, and 10 bases separated the two germline ends. The CDR3 runs 13 residues. CDR1 and CDR2 from the germline V gene are LNHDA and SQIVND (reference sequence). The CDR3 bases are TGTGCCAGTAGTATTTGGGAAGGGAATGAGCAGTTCTTC. Amino acid sequence: CASSIWEGNEQFF.

The V call is TRBV30, the J call TRBJ2-7, with 11 positions matching TRBD1. The CDR3 contains 17 residues. V gave up 1 base and J gave up 3 bases; unmatched junction bases: 11. Germline V CDR1 and CDR2: GTSNPN, SVGIG (reference sequence). CDR3: CAWSEGTGGWLYYEQYF. DNA of the CDR3: TGTGCCTGGAGTGAAGGGACAGGGGGTTGGCTTTACTACGAGCAGTACTTC.

The chain has TRBV7-3 and TRBJ2-3, with D possibly matching TRBD2 (6 bases). Trimming cost V 3 bases and J 2 bases, with 12 bases left between them. CDR1 is SGHTA and CDR2 is FQGTGA in the germline V gene. The length of the CDR3 is 15 residues. The DNA for the CDR3 is TGTGCCAGCAGCTTGGGAGGTCTACCCACAGATACGCAGTATTTT. Translation: CASSLGGLPTDTQYF.

In DNA form, the CDR3 reads TGTGCCAGTAGTATAGAACTGGGGACAGGGAGGCCTCAGAATGAGCAGTTCTTC. It encodes CASSIELGTGRPQNEQFF. The gene calls are TRBV19 and TRBJ2-1; 9 nucleotides line up with TRBD1. This CDR3 comprises 18 residues. Trimming cost V 0 bases and J 7 bases; bases outside gene matches: 13. Germline CDR1 is LNHDA and CDR2 is SQIVND (reference sequence).

This sequence joins TRBV10-1 and TRBJ2-1, with D uncertain. CDR1 and CDR2 (germline): WNHNN, SYGVQD (reference sequence). The CDR3 consists of 12 residues. V was pared by 3 bases and J by 6 bases, with 6 bases between. CDR3 nucleotide sequence: TGCGCCAGCAGTGAAACGCTCAATGAGCAGTTCTTC. Protein sequence: CASSETLNEQFF.

The CDR3 region is CASSQLAGEPNEQFF. For the CDR3, the DNA is TGTGCCAGCAGCCAGCTAGCGGGGGAACCCAATGAGCAGTTCTTC. The chain joins TRBV14 to TRBJ2-1, with 10 bases matching TRBD2. This CDR3 is 15 amino acids long. Per germline, CDR1 SGHDN and CDR2 FVKESK. After removal of 3 bases from V and 6 bases from J, the junction contained 5 bases not matched to a gene.

The J gene is TRBJ2-5, the V gene TRBV7-6, with 13 bases identical to TRBD2. The J call is doubtful: the DNA matches TRBJ2-7 better. The CDR3 length is 15 residues. Germline loops: CDR1 SGHVS, CDR2 FNYEAQ. The CDR3 nucleotides read TGTGCCAGCAGCCCGGGACTAGCGGGGACCTACGAGCAGTACTTC. Protein sequence: CASSPGLAGTYEQYF.